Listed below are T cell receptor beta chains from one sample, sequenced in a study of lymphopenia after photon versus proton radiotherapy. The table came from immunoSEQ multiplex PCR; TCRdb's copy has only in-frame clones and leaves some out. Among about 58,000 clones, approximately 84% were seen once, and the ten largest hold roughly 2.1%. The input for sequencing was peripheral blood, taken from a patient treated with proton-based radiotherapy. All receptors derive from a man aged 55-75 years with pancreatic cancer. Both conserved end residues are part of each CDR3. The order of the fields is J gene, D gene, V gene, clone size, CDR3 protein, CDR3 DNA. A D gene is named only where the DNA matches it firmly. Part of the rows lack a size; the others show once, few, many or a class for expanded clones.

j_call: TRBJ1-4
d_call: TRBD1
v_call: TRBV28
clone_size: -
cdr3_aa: CASSSSGGFNEKLFF
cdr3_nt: TGTGCCAGCAGTTCTTCAGGGGGCTTTAATGAAAAACTGTTTTTT

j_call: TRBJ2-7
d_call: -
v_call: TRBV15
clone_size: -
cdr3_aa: CATSREKRAGEQYF
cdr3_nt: TGTGCCACCAGCAGAGAAAAGCGGGCAGGCGAGCAGTACTTC

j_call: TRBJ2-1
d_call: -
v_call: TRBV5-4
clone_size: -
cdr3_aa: CASSLPGLGGDEQFF
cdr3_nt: TGTGCCAGCAGTCTCCCGGGACTAGGGGGCGATGAGCAGTTCTTC

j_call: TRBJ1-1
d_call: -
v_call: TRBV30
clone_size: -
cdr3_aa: CAWSRDITEAFF
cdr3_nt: TGTGCCTGGAGTCGGGACATTACTGAAGCTTTCTTT

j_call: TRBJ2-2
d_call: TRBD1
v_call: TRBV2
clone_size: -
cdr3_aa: CASRRQGARTGELFF
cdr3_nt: TGTGCCAGCAGACGACAGGGGGCCCGCACCGGGGAGCTGTTTTTT

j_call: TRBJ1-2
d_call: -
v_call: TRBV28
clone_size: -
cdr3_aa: CASSLQHGYTF
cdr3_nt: TGTGCCAGCAGTTTACAGCACGGCTACACCTTC

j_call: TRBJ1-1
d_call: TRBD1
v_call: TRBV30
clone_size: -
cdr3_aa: CAWSGQGAEDTEAFF
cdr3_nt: TGTGCCTGGAGTGGACAGGGGGCAGAGGACACTGAAGCTTTCTTT

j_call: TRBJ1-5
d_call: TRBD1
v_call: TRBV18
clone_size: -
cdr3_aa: CASSHGTGPNQPQHF
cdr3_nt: TGTGCCAGCTCCCACGGGACAGGCCCTAATCAGCCCCAGCATTTT

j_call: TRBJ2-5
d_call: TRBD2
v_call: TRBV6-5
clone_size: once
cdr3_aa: CASSYSSGSLGGAQYF
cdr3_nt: TGTGCCAGCAGTTACTCGAGCGGGAGCCTGGGTGGGGCCCAGTACTTC

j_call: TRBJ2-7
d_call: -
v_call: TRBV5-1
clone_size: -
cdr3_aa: CASSFDSYYEQYF
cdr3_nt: TGCGCCAGCAGCTTCGACAGCTACTACGAGCAGTACTTC

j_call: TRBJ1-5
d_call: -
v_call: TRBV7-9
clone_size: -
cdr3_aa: CASSLGGDQPQHF
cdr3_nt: TGTGCCAGCAGCTTAGGAGGAGATCAGCCCCAGCATTTT

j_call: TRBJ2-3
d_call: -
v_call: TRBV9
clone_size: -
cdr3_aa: CASSRPGSTDTQYF
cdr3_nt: TGTGCCAGCAGCCGTCCAGGGAGCACAGATACGCAGTATTTT

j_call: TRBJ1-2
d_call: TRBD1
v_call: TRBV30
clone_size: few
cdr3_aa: CAWRGDRDHGYTF
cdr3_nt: TGTGCCTGGAGGGGGGACAGGGACCATGGCTACACCTTC

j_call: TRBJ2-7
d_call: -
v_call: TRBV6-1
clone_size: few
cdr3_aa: CASKGFVEQYF
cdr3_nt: TGTGCCAGCAAAGGGTTCGTCGAGCAGTACTTC

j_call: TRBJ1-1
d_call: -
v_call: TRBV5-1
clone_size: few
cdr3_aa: CASSLFLTGNTEAFF
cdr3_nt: TGCGCCAGCAGCTTGTTCCTGACAGGGAACACTGAAGCTTTCTTT

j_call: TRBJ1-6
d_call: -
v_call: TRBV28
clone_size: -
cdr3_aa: CASSLWDSWNSPLHF
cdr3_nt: TGTGCCAGCAGTTTATGGGACAGTTGGAATTCACCCCTCCACTTT

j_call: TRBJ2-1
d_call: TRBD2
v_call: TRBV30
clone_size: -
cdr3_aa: CARGRGLAGDEQFF
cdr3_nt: TGTGCCCGCGGGAGGGGACTAGCTGGCGATGAGCAGTTCTTC

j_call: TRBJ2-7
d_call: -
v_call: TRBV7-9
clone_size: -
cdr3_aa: CASSPGSRAAYEQYF
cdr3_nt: TGTGCCAGCAGCCCCGGGAGCAGGGCGGCGTACGAGCAGTACTTC

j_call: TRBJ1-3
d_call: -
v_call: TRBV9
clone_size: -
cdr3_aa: CASSVIGDPGNTIYF
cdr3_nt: TGTGCCAGCAGCGTAATCGGAGATCCTGGAAACACCATATATTTT

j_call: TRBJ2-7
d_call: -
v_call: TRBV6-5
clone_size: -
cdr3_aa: CASTQGYEQYF
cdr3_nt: TGTGCCAGCACCCAAGGGTACGAGCAGTACTTC

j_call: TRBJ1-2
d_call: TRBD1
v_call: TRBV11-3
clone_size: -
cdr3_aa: CASSSQGAEGYTF
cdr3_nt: TGTGCCAGCAGCTCGCAGGGGGCGGAAGGCTACACCTTC

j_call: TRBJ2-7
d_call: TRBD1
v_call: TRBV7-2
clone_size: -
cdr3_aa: CASSLSTGTAYEQYF
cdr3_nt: TGTGCCAGCAGCCTTTCTACCGGGACAGCCTACGAGCAGTACTTC

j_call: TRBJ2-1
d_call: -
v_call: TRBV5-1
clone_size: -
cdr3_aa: CASSLVPVEQFF
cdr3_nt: TGCGCCAGCAGCTTGGTCCCTGTTGAGCAGTTCTTC

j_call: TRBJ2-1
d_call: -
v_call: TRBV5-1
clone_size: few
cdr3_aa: CASSEADEQFF
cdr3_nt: TGCGCCAGCAGCGAGGCTGACGAGCAGTTCTTC

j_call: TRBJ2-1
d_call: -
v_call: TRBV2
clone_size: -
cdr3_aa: CASSRDSGLGEQFF
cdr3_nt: TGTGCCAGCAGTCGGGACTCAGGCTTGGGTGAGCAGTTCTTC

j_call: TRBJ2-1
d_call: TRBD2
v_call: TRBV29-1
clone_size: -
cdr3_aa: CSVEGTSGTLNEQFF
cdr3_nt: TGCAGCGTTGAAGGGACTAGCGGTACCCTCAATGAGCAGTTCTTC

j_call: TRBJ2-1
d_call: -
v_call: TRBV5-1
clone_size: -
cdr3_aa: CASSFFPQTSGEQFF
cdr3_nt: TGCGCCAGCAGCTTTTTCCCACAAACATCGGGGGAGCAGTTCTTC

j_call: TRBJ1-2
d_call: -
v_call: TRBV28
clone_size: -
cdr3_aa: CASRTNWGIGYTF
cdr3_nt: TGTGCCAGCAGAACCAATTGGGGGATAGGCTACACCTTC

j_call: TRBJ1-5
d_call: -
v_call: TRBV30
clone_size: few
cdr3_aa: CACTADRDSTAQHF
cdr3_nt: TGTGCCTGCACGGCGGACCGGGATTCAACAGCCCAGCATTTT

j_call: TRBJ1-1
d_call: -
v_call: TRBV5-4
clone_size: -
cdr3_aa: CASRPAGGVRAFF
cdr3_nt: TGTGCCAGCAGGCCCGCCGGAGGGGTTAGGGCTTTCTTT

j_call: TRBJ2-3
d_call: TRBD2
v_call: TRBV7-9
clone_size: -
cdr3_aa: CASSLVAGDLDTQYF
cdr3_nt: TGTGCCAGCAGCTTGGTTGCGGGAGATCTGGATACGCAGTATTTT

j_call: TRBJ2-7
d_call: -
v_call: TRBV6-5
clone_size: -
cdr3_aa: CASSYSGLGGEQYF
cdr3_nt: TGTGCCAGCAGTTACTCCGGGCTGGGGGGCGAGCAGTACTTC

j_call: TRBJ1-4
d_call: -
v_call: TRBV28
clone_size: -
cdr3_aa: CAIQRGGATNEKLFF
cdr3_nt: TGTGCCATCCAACGCGGAGGGGCAACTAATGAAAAACTGTTTTTT

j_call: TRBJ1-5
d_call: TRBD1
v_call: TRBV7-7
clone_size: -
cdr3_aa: CASSPQGANNQPQHF
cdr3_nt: TGTGCTAGCAGCCCGCAGGGGGCGAACAATCAGCCCCAGCATTTT

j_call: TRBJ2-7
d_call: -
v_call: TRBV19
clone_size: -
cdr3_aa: CASSIAGRYEQYF
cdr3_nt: TGTGCCAGTAGTATAGCGGGAAGATACGAGCAGTACTTC

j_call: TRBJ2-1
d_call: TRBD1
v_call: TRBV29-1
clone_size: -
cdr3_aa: CSGWDRAGNEQFF
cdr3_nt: TGCAGCGGCTGGGACAGGGCTGGAAATGAGCAGTTCTTC

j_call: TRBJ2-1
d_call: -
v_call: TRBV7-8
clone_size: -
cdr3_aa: CASSLRWDEQFF
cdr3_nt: TGTGCCAGCAGCTTAAGGTGGGATGAGCAGTTCTTC